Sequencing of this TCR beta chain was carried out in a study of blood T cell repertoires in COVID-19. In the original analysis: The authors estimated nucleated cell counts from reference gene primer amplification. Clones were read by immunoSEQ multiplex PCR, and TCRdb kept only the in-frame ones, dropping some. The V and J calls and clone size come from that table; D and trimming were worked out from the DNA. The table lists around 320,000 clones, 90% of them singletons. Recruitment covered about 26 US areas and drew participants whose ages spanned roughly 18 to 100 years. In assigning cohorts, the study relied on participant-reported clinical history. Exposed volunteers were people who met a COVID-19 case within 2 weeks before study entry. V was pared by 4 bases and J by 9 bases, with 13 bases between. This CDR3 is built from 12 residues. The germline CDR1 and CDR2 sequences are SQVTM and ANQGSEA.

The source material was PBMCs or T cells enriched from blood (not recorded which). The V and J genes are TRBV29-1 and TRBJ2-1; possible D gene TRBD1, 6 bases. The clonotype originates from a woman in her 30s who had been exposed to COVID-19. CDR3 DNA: TGCAGCGTTGGCAGGGGATCCGGTGAGCAGTTCTTC. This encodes CSVGRGSGEQFF.